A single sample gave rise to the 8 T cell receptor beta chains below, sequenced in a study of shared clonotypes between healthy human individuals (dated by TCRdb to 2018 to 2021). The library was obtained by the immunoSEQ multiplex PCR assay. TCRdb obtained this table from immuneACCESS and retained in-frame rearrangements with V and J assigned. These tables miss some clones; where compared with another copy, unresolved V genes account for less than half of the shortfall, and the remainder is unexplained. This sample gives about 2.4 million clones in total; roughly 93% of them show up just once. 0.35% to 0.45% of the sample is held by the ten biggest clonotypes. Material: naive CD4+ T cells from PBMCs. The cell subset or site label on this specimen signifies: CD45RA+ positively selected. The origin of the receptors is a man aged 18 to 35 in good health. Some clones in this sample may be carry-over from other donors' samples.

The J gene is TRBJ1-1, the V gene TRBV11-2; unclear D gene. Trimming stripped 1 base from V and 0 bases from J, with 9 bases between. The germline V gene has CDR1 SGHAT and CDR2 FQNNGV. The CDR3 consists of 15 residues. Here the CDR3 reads CASSLGIRLNTEAFF. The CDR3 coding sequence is TGTGCCAGCAGCTTAGGAATTAGGCTGAACACTGAAGCTTTCTTT.

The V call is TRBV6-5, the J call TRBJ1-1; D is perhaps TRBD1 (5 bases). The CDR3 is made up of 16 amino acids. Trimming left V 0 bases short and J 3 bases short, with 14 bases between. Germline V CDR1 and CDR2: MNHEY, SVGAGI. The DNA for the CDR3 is TGTGCCAGCAGTTACTCACCGGGGGGGGACTACACTGAAGCTTTCTTT. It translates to CASSYSPGGDYTEAFF.

This CDR3 is CASSLAASGMNEQFF. CDR3 bases: TGCGCCAGCAGCTTGGCGGCTAGCGGGATGAATGAGCAGTTCTTC. The J gene is TRBJ2-1, the V gene TRBV5-1; the match to TRBD2 covers 9 bases. Germline V gives CDR1 SGHRS, CDR2 YFSETQ. The CDR3 is 15 residues long. The ends lost 0 bases at V and 7 bases at J; junction bases unmatched: 5.

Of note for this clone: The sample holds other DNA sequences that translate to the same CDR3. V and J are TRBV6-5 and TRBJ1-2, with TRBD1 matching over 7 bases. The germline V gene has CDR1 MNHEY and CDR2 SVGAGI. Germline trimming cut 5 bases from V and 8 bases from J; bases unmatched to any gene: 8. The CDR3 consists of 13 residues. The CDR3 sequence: CASSPRQGGGYTF. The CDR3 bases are TGTGCCAGCAGTCCGCGACAGGGCGGGGGCTACACCTTC.

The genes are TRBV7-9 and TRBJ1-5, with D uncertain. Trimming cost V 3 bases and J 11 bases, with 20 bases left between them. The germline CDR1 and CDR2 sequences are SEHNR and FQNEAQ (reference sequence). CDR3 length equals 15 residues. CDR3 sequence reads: CASSLGRPDTAAQHF. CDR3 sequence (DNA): TGTGCCAGCAGCTTGGGTCGACCAGACACAGCGGCCCAGCATTTT.

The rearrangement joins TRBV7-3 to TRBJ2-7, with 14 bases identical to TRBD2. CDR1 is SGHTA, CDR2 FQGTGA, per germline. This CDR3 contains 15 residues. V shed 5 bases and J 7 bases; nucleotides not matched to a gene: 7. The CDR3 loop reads CASSPGTSGSEEQYF. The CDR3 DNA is TGTGCCAGCAGCCCCGGGACTAGCGGGAGTGAGGAGCAGTACTTC.

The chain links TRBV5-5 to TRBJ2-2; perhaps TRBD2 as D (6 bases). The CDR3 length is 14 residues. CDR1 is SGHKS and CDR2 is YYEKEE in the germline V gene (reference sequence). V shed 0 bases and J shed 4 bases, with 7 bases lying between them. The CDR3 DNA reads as TGTGCCAGCAGCTTGGATAGCGGCACCGGGGAGCTGTTTTTT. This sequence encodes CASSLDSGTGELFF.

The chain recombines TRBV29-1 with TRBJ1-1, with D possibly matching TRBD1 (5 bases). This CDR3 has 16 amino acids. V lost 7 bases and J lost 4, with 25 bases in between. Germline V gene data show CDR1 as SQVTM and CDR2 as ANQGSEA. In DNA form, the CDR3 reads TGCAGCGCTTCAGAAGGGTATGCGGGGGGGTCCACTGAAGCTTTCTTT. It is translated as CSASEGYAGGSTEAFF.